This TCR beta chain was identified during a study of shared clonotypes between healthy human individuals (dated by TCRdb to the early 2020s). Study-wide context: The cohort comprised two women and a few men aged 18 to 49 years. For each donor, CD4 naive and CD4 memory were each given three plates, CD8 naive was given two plates, and CD8 memory was given one plate. To estimate repertoire size and how much clonotypes are shared between individuals, the study performed deep sequencing of blood TCR repertoires from roughly five healthy adults. Different laboratories and diverse techniques were used to prepare libraries and sequence TCR repertoires, to increase sequencing depth and limit assay-specific biases. Between about 0.94 and 10 billion PBMCs per donor were obtained by leukapheresis. What the study reported, not specific to this receptor: Based on pairwise subsampling, the degree of clonotype sharing among donors was expected to be affected by sequencing depth. Naive subsets generally had larger estimated clonotype richness than memory subsets. Incomplete sequencing was indicated by rarefaction of sorted-subset datasets, despite the large sequencing depth. Higher generation probabilities were observed for clonotypes shared by all four sorted-subset donors than for non-shared clonotypes. Because the study included a small number of donors, the genetic and exposure-history diversity represented was limited. Sampling was limited to blood, and TCR repertoires in tissue likely differ from TCR repertoires in blood. Across four donors, 5% to 6% of naive CD4, roughly 3.3% of naive CD8, approximately 2.5% of memory CD4, and 0.4% of memory CD8 clonotypes were shared.

A note on this clone: The target of this receptor is not known. The sample holds no much larger clone one base away, and base qualities are not on file.

Using the deep immunoSEQ assay, multiplex PCR amplified TCR CDR3 regions from genomic DNA. Genomic DNA extracted from each cell subset was distributed evenly over all wells of several immunoSEQ 96-well plates, and each plate served as one replicate. For sorted subsets, each replicate PCR was loaded with 200 to 250 ng genomic DNA, equivalent to about 33,000 T cell genomes. The purified libraries were quantified using a Qubit 3.0 fluorometer, sized with a Bioanalyzer 2100, and then quantified again using the KAPA Library Quantification kit. Each immunoSEQ 96-well plate was sequenced on its own single-read 150-cycle Illumina NextSeq 550 flow cell. For the original study's pipeline: The immunoSEQ output contained only junctional sequences without quality scores, so filtering could not match that applied to full-length reads. Sequences were annotated with PyIR, a Python wrapper for IgBLAST v1.9, and V/J genes and CDR3 were assigned using IMGT germline references. Reads were filtered out if the reads had weak V/J assignments (E-value above 1e-6), no CDR3, stop codons, out-of-frame junctions, or ambiguous translated residues. V3J clonotypes were defined as sequences sharing the same inferred V gene, J gene, and CDR3 amino acid sequence. Percentage overlap between repertoires was calculated by dividing the number of shared unique clonotypes by the size of the smaller repertoire. Repertoire richness was assessed with RTK rarefaction, the Chao1 estimator, and Recon v2.1 estimates of unobserved clonotypes. For all TCRbeta clonotypes obtained by the gDNA method from several donors, generation probabilities were computed with OLGA. TCRdb obtained this table from immuneACCESS and retained in-frame rearrangements with V and J assigned. These tables miss some clones; where compared with another copy, unresolved V genes account for less than half of the shortfall, and the remainder is unexplained. V and J calls and clone size are given by that table; D and trimming were obtained from the DNA. The sample includes about 960,000 clones, with 76% observed a single time. About 1.5% of the sample is in the top ten clones.

The donors were healthy, HIV-negative adults with no recently reported acute infections or vaccinations. Every donor was a Caucasian adult living in Nashville, Tennessee, USA. CD4+ T cells were enriched by magnetic negative selection; naive cells were then positively selected on CD45RA, and the negative fraction formed the memory subset. Blood was obtained by leukapheresis, after which PBMCs were separated by Ficoll-Histopaque density gradient centrifugation and cryopreserved in liquid nitrogen vapor phase. Analytical flow cytometry was used to check the purity and quantity of each magnetically sorted T cell population. From each sorted fraction, genomic DNA was isolated and quantified by UV absorbance on a Nanodrop 2000c. The CDR3 sequence holds 13 residues, the cysteine and phenylalanine included. The kept DNA is CDR3 alone, 39 bases in frame from the first base. CDR1 and CDR2 (ENHRY, SYGVKD) derive from the germline V gene. V loses 10 bases, J loses 4 bases, and the germline ends lie 14 bases apart.

Sequencing input: memory CD4+ T cells sorted from blood. The intended sense of this specimen's cell subset or site label: CD45RA-negative fraction. This sequence uses TRBV10-3 and TRBJ2-1; perhaps TRBD1 is the D gene, with 6 bases matching. The TCR sequence derives from a young man in good health. The bases are TGTGCCAGCACCGGGACAAATTACAATGAGCAGTTCTTC. This yields the protein CASTGTNYNEQFF.